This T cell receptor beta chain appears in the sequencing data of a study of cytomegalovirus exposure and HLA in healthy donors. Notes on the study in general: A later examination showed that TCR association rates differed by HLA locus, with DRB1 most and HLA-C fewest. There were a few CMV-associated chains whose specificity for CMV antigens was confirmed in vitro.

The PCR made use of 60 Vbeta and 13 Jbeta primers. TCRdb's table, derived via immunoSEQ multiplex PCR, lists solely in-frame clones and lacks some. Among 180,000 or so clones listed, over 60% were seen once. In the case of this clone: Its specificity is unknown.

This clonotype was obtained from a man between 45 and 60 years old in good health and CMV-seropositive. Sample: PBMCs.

CDR3 bases: TGTGCCAGCAGCTTAGTTCGGTTGAACACTGAAGCTTTCTTT. Translated, it gives CASSLVRLNTEAFF. The chain joins TRBV7-2 to TRBJ1-1; no firm D call. There are 14 residues in the CDR3. Germline V gene sequence: CDR1 SGHTA, CDR2 FQGNSA. V shed 1 base and J shed 0 bases, with 6 bases lying between them.